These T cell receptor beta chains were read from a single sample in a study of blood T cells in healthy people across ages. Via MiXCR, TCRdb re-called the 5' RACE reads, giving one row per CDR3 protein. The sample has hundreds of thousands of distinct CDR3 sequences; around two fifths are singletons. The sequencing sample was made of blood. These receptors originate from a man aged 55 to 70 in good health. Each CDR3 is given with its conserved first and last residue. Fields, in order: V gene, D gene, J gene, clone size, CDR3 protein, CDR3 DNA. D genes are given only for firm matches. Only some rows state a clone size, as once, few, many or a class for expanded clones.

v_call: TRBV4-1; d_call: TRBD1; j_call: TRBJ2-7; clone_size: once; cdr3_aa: CASSQPTGVTNEQYF; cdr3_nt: TGCGCCAGCAGCCAGCCGACAGGGGTTACAAACGAGCAGTACTTC
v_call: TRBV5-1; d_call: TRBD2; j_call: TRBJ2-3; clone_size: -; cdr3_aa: CASSTRGTRGLSTDTQYF; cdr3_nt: TGCGCCAGCTCCACCCGAGGGACTAGAGGGCTGAGCACAGATACGCAGTATTTT
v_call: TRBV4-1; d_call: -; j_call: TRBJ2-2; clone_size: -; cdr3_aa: CASSHDDTGTSALDTGELFF; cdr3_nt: TGCGCCAGCAGCCATGACGATACCGGGACGTCGGCATTGGACACCGGGGAGCTGTTTTTT
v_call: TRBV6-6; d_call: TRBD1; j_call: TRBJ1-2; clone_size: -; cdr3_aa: CASSSGGLDGYTF; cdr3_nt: TGTGCCAGCAGTTCAGGGGGCCTAGATGGCTACACCTTC
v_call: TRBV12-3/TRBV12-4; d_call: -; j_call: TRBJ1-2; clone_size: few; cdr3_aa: CASSFGARLQGYTF; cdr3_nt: TGTGCCAGCAGTTTCGGGGCACGTCTTCAAGGCTACACCTTC
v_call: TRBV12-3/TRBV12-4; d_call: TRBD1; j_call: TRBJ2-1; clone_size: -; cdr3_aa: CASSLSGQAPGWQFF; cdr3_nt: TGTGCCAGCAGTTTAAGCGGACAGGCCCCCGGATGGCAGTTCTTC
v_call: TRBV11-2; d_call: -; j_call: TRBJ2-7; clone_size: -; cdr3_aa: CASSLEAVARSPGERRFYEQYF; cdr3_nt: TGTGCCAGCAGCTTAGAAGCTGTGGCGCGGAGCCCGGGGGAGCGCCGCTTCTACGAGCAGTACTTC
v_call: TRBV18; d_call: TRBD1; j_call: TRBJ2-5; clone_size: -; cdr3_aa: CASSPRTGENSQYF; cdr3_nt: TGTGCCAGCTCACCACGGACAGGGGAGAACTCCCAGTACTTC
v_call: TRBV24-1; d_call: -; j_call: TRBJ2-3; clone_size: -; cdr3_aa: CATSGVRRGLSTDTQYF; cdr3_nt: TGTGCCACCAGTGGCGTCAGGCGGGGACTTAGCACAGATACGCAGTATTTT
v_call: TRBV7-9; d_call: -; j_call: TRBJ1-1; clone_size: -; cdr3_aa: CAGSLGTAQREAFF; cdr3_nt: TGTGCCGGCAGCTTAGGCACAGCACAGAGGGAAGCTTTCTTT
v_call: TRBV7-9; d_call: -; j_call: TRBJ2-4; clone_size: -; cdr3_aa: CASSAPGDWKNIQYF; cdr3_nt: TGTGCCAGCAGCGCACCCGGGGACTGGAAAAACATTCAGTACTTC
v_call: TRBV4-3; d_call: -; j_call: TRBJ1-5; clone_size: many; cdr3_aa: CASSQEYSSNQPQHF; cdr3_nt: TGCGCCAGCAGCCAAGAATACAGCTCCAATCAGCCCCAGCATTTT
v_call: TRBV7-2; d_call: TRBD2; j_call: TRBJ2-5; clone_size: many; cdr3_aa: CASSLVISGGMEETQYF; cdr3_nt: TGTGCCAGCAGCTTAGTAATCAGCGGGGGGATGGAAGAGACCCAGTACTTC
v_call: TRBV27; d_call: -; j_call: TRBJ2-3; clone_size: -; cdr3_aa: CAGSALLQDTDTQYF; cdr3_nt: TGTGCCGGCAGTGCCTTACTCCAAGACACAGATACGCAGTATTTT
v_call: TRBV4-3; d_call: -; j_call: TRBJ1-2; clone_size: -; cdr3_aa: CASSQDHRQANYGYTF; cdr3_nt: TGCGCCAGCAGCCAAGATCACCGACAGGCTAACTATGGCTACACCTTC
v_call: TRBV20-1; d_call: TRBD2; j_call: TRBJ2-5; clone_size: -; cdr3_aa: CSAGGLATVETQYF; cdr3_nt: TGCAGTGCTGGGGGACTAGCGACGGTCGAGACCCAGTACTTC